The subject of this entry is one T cell receptor beta chain. This clone's antigen is unknown. No base quality values were provided; no much bigger clone lies one nucleotide off. Each collaborating institution followed its own protocols to collect whole blood in K2EDTA tubes. For TCRbeta analysis, collaborators shipped samples in one of three forms: frozen whole blood, isolated PBMCs, or DNA extracted from either of those sample types. This record belongs to a study of blood T cell repertoires in COVID-19 (dated by TCRdb to about 2020). Study-level background: Samples from collaborators originated in the United States, Italy and Spain and spanned both the acute and convalescent phases of COVID-19. The material from the prospective study consisted of cDNA or gDNA derived from T cells, B-cell-depleted T cells, or PBMCs. Deeply sampled blood TCRbeta repertoires from subjects exposed to, actively infected with, or recovered from COVID-19 were included in the dataset. A freely available public database, intended as a resource for researchers studying the immune response to SARS-CoV-2, is where the repertoires were released. The samples were drawn from two sources: the first 160 participants of the ongoing ImmuneRACE study, and some 1,300 subjects contributed by 6 global collaborators. The sample metadata nearly always contained a de-identified subject ID, COVID-19 status, age in years and sex. Where available, HLA class I and class II types were obtained from metadata supplied by the sample provider rather than from assay-based typing. What the study reported, not specific to this receptor: The amount of clinical and demographic metadata varied by source and participant and was provided uncurated.

TCRbeta CDR3 regions were amplified from genomic DNA by means of the immunoSEQ Assay, a bias-controlled multiplex PCR. In the paper's pipeline: The number of nucleated cells in each sample was estimated by amplification of reference gene primers within the assay. To quantify the absolute abundance of each unique TCRbeta CDR3 rearrangement, sequence reads were collapsed and filtered. For each sample, productive Simpson clonality was calculated as the square root of Simpson's diversity index over productive rearrangements. TCRdb holds this immuneACCESS table with in-frame rearrangements only. Some clones are missing; in checked studies, unresolved V genes explain under half, and the rest has no known cause. V and J calls and clone size follow that table, whereas D and trimming were derived from the DNA. This sample holds about 150,000 clones; roughly 71% were observed only once. The ten largest account for less than 4.5% of the sample.

The germline V gene encodes CDR1 KGHSH and CDR2 LQKENI. Trimming accounts for 1 base at V and 2 bases at J, while the number of junction bases matched to no gene is 6. Inclusive of the bounding cysteine and phenylalanine, the CDR3 is 17 residues long. CDR3 DNA is the only sequence kept; it has 51 bases, read in frame from the first base. Here the chain combines TRBV18 and TRBJ2-3, with 10 junctional bases fitting TRBD1. The specimen sequenced was peripheral blood. This sequence was found in an elderly woman with acute or convalescent COVID-19. The base sequence is TGTGCCAGCTCACCACGGGCGGACAGGGGGACCACAGATACGCAGTATTTT. This is translated as CASSPRADRGTTDTQYF.